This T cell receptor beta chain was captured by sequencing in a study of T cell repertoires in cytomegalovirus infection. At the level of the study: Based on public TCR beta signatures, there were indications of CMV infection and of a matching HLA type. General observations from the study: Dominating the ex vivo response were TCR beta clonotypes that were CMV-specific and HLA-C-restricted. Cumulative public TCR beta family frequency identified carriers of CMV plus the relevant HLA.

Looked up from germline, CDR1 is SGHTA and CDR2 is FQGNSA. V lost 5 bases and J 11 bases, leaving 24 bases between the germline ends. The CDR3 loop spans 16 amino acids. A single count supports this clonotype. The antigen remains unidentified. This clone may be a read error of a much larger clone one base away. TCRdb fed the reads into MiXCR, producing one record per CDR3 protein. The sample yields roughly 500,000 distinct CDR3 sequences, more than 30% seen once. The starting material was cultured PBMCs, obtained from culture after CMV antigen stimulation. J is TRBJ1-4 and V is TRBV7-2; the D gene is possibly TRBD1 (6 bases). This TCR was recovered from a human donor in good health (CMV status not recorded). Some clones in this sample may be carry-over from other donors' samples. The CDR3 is CASSTPLGGVGDKLFF. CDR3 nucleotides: TGTGCCAGCAGCACCCCCCTCGGGGGCGTAGGTGACAAACTGTTTTTT.